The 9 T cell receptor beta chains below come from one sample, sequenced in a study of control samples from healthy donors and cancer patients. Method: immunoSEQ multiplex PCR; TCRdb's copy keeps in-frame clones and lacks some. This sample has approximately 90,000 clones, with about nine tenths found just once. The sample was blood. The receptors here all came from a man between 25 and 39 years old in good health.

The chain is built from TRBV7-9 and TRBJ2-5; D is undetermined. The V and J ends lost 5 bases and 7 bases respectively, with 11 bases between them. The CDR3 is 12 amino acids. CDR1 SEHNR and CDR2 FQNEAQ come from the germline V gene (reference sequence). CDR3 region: CASSTAVGTQYF. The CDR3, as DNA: TGTGCCAGCAGCACCGCCGTTGGGACCCAGTACTTC.

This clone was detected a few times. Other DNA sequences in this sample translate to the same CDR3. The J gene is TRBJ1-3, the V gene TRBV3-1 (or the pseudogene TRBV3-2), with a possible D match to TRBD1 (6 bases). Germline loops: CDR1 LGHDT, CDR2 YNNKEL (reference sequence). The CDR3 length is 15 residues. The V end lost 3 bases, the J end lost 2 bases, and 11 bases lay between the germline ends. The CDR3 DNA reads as TGTGCCAGCAGCCAGGCTACAGGGACTGGAAACACCATATATTTT. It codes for CASSQATGTGNTIYF.

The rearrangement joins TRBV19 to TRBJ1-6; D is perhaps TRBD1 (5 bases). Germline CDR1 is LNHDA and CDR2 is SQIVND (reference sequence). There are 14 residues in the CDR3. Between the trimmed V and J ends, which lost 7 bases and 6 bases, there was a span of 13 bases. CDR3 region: CASTPRGPNSPLHF. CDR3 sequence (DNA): TGTGCCAGTACCCCCCGGGGCCCTAATTCACCCCTCCACTTT.

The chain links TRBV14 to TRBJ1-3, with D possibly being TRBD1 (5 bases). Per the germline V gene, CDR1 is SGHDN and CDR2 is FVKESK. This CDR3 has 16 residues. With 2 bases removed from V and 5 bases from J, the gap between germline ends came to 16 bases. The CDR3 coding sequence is TGTGCCAGCAGCCAAAGCTTTATGGGGCGCAGAAACACCATATATTTT. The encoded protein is CASSQSFMGRRNTIYF.

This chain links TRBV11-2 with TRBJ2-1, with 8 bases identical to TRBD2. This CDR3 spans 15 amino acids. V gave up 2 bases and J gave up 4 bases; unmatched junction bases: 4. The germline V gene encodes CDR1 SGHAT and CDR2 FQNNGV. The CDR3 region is CASSLRSGGYNEQFF. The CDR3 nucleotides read TGTGCCAGCAGCTTAAGGTCGGGGGGGTACAATGAGCAGTTCTTC.

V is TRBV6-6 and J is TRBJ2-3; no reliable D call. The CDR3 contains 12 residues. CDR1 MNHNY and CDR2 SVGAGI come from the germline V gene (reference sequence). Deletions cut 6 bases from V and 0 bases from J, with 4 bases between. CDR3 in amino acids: CASSRSTDTQYF. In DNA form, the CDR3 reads TGTGCCAGCAGCAGGAGCACAGATACGCAGTATTTT.

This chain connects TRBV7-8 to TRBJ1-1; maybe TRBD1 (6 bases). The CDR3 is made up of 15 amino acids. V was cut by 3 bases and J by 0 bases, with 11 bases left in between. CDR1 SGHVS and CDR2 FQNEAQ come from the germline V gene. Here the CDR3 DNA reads TGTGCCAGCAGCTTCGGAAAGGGGGTGAACACTGAAGCTTTCTTT. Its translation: CASSFGKGVNTEAFF.

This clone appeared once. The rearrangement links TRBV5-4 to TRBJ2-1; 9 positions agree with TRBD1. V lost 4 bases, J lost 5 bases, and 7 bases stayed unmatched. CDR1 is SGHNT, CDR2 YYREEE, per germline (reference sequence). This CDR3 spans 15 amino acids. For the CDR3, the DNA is TGTGCCAGCAGCCCCCGGGGGACAGGGAACAATGAGCAGTTCTTC. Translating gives CASSPRGTGNNEQFF.

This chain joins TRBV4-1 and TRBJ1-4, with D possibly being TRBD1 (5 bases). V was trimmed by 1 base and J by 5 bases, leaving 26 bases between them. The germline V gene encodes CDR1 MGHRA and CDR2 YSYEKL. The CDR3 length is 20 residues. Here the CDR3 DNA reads TGCGCCAGCAGCCAAGGAGGGGTTTATCTGGGATCGGCCGAGAATGAAAAACTGTTTTTT. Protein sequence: CASSQGGVYLGSAENEKLFF.